This TCR beta chain was documented in a study of graft-versus-host responses after intestinal transplantation. The overall study: Recipients got multivisceral, liver-intestinal, or isolated intestinal transplants. Notes on the study in general: Marrow from the recipient contained GvH clones, some of which had appeared first in ileum or blood.

Here immunoSEQ multiplex PCR was the method, and the copy in TCRdb shows in-frame clones only, minus some. This repertoire shows some 83,000 clones, 90% to 95% found once; its top ten account for 0.1%. To note about this clone: What it binds is unknown.

CDR1 and CDR2 from the germline V gene are SGHNT and YENEEA. Trimming removed 8 bases from V and 7 bases from J; junction bases left unmatched: 6. The CDR3 totals 12 residues. This material consisted of unstimulated CD4+ T cells sorted from spleen or lymph node cells, taken before intestinal transplant. V and J are TRBV11-3 and TRBJ1-2; 8 nucleotides agree with TRBD1. This TCR derives from a human donor who received an intestinal transplant. In DNA, the CDR3 is TGTGCCAGCGGACCAGGGGGCCGTGGCTACACCTTC. Translating gives CASGPGGRGYTF.